This T cell receptor beta chain was captured by sequencing in a study of blood T cell repertoires in COVID-19. Authors' data handling: The assay estimated nucleated cells by amplifying reference gene primers. Sequenced by immunoSEQ multiplex PCR; TCRdb stores in-frame clones only, minus some. V and J calls plus clone size are reproduced from that table; the DNA served to infer D and trimming. The sample lists more than 25,000 clones; roughly 88% were seen once. Trimming took 1 base from V and 8 from J, leaving 14 bases between them. The CDR3 sequence is 14 residues long. The germline CDR1 and CDR2 sequences are GTSNPN and SVGIG (reference sequence).

The source of this sequence is a human donor in a cohort sampled during active COVID-19. The sequencing input was peripheral blood. The chain combines TRBV30 with TRBJ1-4, with a tentative D call TRBD1 (6 bases). CDR3 region: CAWSGGHRGEKLFF. Written as DNA, the CDR3 is TGTGCCTGGAGTGGGGGACACCGCGGGGAAAAACTGTTTTTT.